This T cell receptor beta chain was captured in a study of post-analysis software for immune sequencing data. Looking at the study overall: The courses of disease that were included comprised relapsing-remitting, secondary progressive and progressive-relapsing multiple sclerosis. Study results and caveats: Included in a set of 5 or 6 TRBV segments more frequent in patients than controls were TRBV5-6, TRBV5-1 and TRBV20-1.

The TCR beta cDNA libraries contained unique molecular identifiers. TCRdb re-called the PCR reads through MiXCR, storing one row per CDR3 protein. The table records about 570,000 distinct CDR3 sequences, around a third of them present only once. This clonotype was seen a few times. No antigen is known for it. This CDR3 region has 13 residues. The V gene's germline CDR1 is DFQATT and CDR2 SNEGSKA (reference sequence). V was cut by 1 base and J by 3 bases, with 10 bases left in between. The chain is built from TRBV20-1 and TRBJ2-7, with D unresolved. The sequenced sample consisted of blood. The receptor's source is a girl aged 2-17 years with multiple sclerosis. The CDR3, as DNA: TGCAGTGCTAGAGTGGCTGGATACTACGAGCAGTACTTC. This sequence encodes CSARVAGYYEQYF.